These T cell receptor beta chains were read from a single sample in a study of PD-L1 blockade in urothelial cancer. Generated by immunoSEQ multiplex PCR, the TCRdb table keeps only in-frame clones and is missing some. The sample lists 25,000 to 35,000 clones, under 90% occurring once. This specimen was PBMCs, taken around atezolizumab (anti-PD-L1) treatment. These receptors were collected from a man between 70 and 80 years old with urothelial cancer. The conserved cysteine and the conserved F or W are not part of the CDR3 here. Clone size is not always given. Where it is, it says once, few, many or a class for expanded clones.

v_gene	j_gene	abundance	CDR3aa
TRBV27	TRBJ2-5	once	ASSPTRLAGDYQETQY
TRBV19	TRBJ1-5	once	ASSIVGTGSGRNQPQH
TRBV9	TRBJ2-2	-	ASSVGSGSVTGELF
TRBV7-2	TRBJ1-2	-	ASNTGGTYGYT
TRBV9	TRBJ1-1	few	ASSAGVRNTEAF
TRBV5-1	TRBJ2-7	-	ASSLETLHYEQY
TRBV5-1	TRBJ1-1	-	ASSLAPGLNTEAF
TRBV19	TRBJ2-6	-	ASQGLAGISGANVLT
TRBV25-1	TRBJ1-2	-	ASSEAQGAGYGYT
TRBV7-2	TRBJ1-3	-	ASSLANSGNTIY
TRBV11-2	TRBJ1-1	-	ASSLSTGWTEAF
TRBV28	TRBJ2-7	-	ASRTQSGGSYEQY
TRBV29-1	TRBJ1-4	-	SAGTGYEKLF
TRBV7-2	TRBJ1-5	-	ASSLGVQANQPQH
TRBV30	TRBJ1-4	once	ANGGLQQSSVEKLF
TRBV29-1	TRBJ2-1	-	SVLTYNEQF
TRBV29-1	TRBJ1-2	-	SVESAGANGGYT
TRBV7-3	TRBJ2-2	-	ASSFDRSGELF
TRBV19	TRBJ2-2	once	ASSPDRGRTGELF
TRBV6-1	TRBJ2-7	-	ASTRDRGLLYEQY
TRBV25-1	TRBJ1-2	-	ASSPRGGSGYT
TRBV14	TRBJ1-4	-	ASSRTQGANEKLF
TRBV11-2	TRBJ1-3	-	ASSSTGSAGNTIY
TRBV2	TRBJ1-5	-	ASSGQGVNQPQH
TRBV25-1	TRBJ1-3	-	ASSEIQASTGNTIY
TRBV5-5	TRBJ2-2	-	ASSRGDRAKVAGELF
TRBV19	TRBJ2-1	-	ASSRSGTSGGFGNEQF
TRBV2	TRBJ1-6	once	ASRARTIDNSPLH
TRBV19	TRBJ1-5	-	ASSPQDISNQPQH
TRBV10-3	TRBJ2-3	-	AIGRAEPDTQY
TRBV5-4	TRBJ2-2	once	ASSSRQENTGELF
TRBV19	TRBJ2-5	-	ASSSPGQGQETQY